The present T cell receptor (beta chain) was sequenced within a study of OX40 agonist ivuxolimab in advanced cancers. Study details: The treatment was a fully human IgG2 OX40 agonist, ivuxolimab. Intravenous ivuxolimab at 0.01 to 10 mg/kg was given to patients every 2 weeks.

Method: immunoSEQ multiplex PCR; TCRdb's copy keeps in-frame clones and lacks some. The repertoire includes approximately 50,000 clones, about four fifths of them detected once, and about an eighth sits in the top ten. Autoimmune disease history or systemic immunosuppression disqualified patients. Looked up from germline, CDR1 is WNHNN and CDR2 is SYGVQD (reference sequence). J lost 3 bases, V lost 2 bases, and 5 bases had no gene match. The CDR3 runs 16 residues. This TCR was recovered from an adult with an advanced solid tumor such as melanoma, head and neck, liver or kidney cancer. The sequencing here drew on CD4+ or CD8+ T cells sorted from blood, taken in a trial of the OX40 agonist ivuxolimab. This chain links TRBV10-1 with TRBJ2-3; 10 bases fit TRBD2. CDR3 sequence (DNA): TGCGCCAGCAGTGAGACGAGGACTAGCGGAACAGATACGCAGTATTTT. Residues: CASSETRTSGTDTQYF.